The source of this TCR beta chain is a study of vaccination effects on CD4 cells after COVID-19. V shed 5 bases and J 5 bases; nucleotides not matched to a gene: 12. Germline CDR1 is MGHRA and CDR2 is YSYEKL. The length of the CDR3 is 16 residues. Clones were sequenced by immunoSEQ multiplex PCR, and TCRdb holds only the in-frame ones, with some missing. The sample comprises about 40,000 clones, approximately 70% of which are singletons, and about 8% rests with the top ten. Upon completion of 10 days in culture, CD4+ T cells were isolated. Participants received two doses of either the BNT162b2 or mRNA-1273 vaccine. Vaccine recipients lacked prior SARS-CoV-2 infection and had negative nucleocapsid antibodies. With respect to this clone: Its cognate antigen is unknown.

The chain combines TRBV4-1 with TRBJ2-5; the match to TRBD2 covers 9 bases. The sequence derives from a human donor who received a COVID-19 vaccine. The starting material was CD4+ T cells from PBMCs cultured without peptide, obtained after COVID-19 vaccination. CDR3 amino acids: CASSSGGLAGRETQYF. The CDR3, as DNA: TGCGCCAGCAGCTCTGGCGGGCTAGCGGGAAGGGAGACCCAGTACTTC.